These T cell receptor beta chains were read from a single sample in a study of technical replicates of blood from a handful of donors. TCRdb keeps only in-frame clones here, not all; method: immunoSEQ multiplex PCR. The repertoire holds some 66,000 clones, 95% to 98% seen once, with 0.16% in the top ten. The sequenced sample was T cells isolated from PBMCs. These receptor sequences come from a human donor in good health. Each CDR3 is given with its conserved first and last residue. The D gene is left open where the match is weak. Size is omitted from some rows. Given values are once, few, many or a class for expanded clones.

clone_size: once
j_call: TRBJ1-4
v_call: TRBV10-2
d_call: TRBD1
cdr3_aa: CASNRSQGARTNEKLFF
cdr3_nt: TGCGCCAGCAATCGAAGTCAGGGGGCTCGGACTAATGAAAAACTGTTTTTT

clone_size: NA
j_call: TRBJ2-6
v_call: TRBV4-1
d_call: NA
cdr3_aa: CASSLRSGANVLTF
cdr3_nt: TGCGCCAGCAGCCTTCGCTCTGGGGCCAACGTCCTGACTTTC

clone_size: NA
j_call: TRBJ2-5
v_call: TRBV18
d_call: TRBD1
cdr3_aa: CASSGAWILQDRGGETQYF
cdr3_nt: TGTGCCAGCTCGGGAGCCTGGATCCTTCAGGACAGGGGTGGAGAGACCCAGTACTTC

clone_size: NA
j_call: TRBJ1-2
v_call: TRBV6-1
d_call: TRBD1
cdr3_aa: CASSLTGVGYGYTF
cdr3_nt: TGTGCCAGCAGCTTGACAGGGGTCGGGTATGGCTACACCTTC

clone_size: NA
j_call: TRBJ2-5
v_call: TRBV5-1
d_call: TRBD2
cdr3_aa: CASSFPTSGPETQYF
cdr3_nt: TGCGCCAGCAGCTTCCCCACTAGCGGACCAGAGACCCAGTACTTC

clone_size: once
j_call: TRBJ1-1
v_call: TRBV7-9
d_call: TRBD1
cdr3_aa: CASSHFDRAGEAFF
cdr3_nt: TGTGCCAGCAGCCATTTTGACAGGGCAGGTGAAGCTTTCTTT

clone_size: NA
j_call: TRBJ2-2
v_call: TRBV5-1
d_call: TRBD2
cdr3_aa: CASSLTTSGSFNTGELFF
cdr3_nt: TGCGCCAGCAGCTTGACGACTAGCGGATCCTTTAACACCGGGGAGCTGTTTTTT

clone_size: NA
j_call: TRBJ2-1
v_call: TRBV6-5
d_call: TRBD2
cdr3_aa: CASRGLAGPIF
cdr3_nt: TGTGCCAGCAGGGGACTAGCGGGACCAATCTTC

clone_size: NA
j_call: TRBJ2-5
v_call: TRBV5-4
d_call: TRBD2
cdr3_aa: CASSLGTSGGKETQYF
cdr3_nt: TGTGCCAGCAGCTTGGGGACTAGCGGGGGCAAAGAGACCCAGTACTTC

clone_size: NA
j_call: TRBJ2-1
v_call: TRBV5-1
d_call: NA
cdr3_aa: CASSLRQNYNEQFF
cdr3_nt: TGCGCCAGCAGCTTGCGACAGAACTACAATGAGCAGTTCTTC

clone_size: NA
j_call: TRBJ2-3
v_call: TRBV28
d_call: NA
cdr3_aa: CASSSRNTDTQYF
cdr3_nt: TGTGCCAGCAGTTCTAGGAACACAGATACGCAGTATTTT

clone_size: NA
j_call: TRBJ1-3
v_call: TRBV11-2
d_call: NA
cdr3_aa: CASSLGEQGNTIYF
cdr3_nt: TGTGCCAGCAGCTTAGGGGAGCAAGGAAACACCATATATTTT

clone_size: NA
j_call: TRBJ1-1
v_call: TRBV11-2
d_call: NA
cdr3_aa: CASRNQGFSEAFF
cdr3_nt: TGTGCCAGCAGGAACCAGGGTTTCTCTGAAGCTTTCTTT

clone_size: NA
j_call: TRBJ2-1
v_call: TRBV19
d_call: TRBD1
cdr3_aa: CASSIGPGGNEQFF
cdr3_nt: TGTGCCAGTAGTATAGGGCCAGGGGGCAATGAGCAGTTCTTC

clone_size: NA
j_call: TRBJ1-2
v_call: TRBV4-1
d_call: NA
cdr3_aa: CASSQTGSNYGYTF
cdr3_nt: TGCGCCAGCAGCCAGACAGGTTCTAACTATGGCTACACCTTC

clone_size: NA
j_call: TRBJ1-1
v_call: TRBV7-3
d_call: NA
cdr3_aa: CASSSGLQNTEAFF
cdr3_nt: TGTGCCAGCAGCTCGGGACTCCAGAACACTGAAGCTTTCTTT

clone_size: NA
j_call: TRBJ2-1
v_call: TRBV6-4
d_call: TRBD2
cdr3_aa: CASSGTSGAPSYNEQFF
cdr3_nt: TGTGCCAGCAGTGGGACTAGCGGGGCGCCGTCCTACAATGAGCAGTTCTTC

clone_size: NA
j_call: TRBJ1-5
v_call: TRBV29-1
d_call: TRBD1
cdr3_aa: CSVGDRDRGGGNQPQHF
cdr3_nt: TGCAGCGTTGGGGACCGGGACAGGGGAGGTGGCAATCAGCCCCAGCATTTT

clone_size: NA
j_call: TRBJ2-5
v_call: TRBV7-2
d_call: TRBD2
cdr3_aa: CASSRILAGPYQETQYF
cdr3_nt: TGTGCCAGCAGCCGAATACTAGCGGGGCCGTACCAAGAGACCCAGTACTTC

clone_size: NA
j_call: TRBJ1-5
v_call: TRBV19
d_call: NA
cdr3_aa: CASLAGGNQPQHF
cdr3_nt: TGTGCCAGTTTAGCAGGGGGCAATCAGCCCCAGCATTTT

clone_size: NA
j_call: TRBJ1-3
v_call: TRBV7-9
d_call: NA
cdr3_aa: CASSPQGSGNTIYF
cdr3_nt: TGTGCCAGCAGCCCACAGGGCTCTGGAAACACCATATATTTT

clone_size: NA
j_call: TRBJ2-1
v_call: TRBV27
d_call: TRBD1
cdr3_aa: CASSGQGYNEQFF
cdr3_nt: TGTGCCAGCAGTGGACAGGGTTACAATGAGCAGTTCTTC

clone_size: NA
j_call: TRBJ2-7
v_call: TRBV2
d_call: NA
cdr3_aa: CASSIGDEQYF
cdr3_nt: TGTGCCAGCAGTATAGGGGACGAGCAGTACTTC

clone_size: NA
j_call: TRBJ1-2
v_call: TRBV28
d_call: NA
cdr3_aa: CASSLSDSNYGYTF
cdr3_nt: TGTGCCAGCAGCCTGTCTGACAGCAACTATGGCTACACCTTC

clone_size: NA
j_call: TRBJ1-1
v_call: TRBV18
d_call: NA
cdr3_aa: CASSPEGVSTEAFF
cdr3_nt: TGTGCCAGCTCACCAGAGGGTGTGAGTACTGAAGCTTTCTTT

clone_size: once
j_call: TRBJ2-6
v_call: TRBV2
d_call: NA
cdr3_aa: CASSDSVGEGGANVLTF
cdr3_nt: TGTGCCAGCAGTGACTCGGTGGGAGAGGGTGGGGCCAACGTCCTGACTTTC

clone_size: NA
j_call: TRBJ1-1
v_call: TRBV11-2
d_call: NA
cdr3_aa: CASSLVRGRGDTEAFF
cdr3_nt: TGTGCCAGCAGCTTAGTGCGGGGGCGCGGGGACACTGAAGCTTTCTTT

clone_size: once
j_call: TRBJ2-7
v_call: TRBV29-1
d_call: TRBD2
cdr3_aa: CSVSTSGSEQYF
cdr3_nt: TGCAGCGTATCGACTAGCGGGAGCGAGCAGTACTTC

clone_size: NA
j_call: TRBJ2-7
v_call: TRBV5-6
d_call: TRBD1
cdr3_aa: CASSFMYRGRGEQYF
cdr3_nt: TGTGCCAGCAGCTTTATGTACAGGGGAAGAGGCGAGCAGTACTTC

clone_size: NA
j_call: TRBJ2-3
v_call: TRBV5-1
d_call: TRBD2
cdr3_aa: CASSWGSGGTDTQYF
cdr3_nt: TGCGCCAGCAGCTGGGGGAGCGGGGGGACAGATACGCAGTATTTT

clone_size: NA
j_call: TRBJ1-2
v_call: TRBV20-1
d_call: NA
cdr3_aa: CSARDSGYTF
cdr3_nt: TGCAGTGCTAGAGACAGTGGCTACACCTTC

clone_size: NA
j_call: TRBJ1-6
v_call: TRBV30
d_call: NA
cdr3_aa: CAWQILPYSPLHF
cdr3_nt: TGTGCCTGGCAGATTTTACCCTATTCACCCCTCCACTTT

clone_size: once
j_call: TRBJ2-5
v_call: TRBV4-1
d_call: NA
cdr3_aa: CASSQDRLAGQETQYF
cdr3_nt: TGCGCCAGCAGCCAAGACCGCCTAGCCGGTCAAGAGACCCAGTACTTC

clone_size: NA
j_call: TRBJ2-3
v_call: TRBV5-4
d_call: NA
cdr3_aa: CASSVEGADTQYF
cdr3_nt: TGTGCCAGCAGCGTGGAGGGGGCAGATACGCAGTATTTT

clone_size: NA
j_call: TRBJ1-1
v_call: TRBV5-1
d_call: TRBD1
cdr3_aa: CASSSRQGATEAFF
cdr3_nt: TGCGCCAGCAGTTCTAGACAGGGGGCCACTGAAGCTTTCTTT

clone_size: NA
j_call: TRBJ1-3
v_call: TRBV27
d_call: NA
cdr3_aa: CASKQQSGNTIYF
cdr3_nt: TGTGCCAGCAAGCAACAGTCTGGAAACACCATATATTTT

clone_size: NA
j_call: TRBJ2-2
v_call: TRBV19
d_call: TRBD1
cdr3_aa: CASRDRGLTGELFF
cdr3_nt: TGTGCCAGCAGGGACAGGGGGCTCACCGGGGAGCTGTTTTTT